One and the same sample provided the 4 T cell receptor beta chains below, sequenced in a study of vaccination and CD4 T cells after COVID-19. Treatment given: roughly 10-day PBMC culture with coronavirus spike peptide pools or control peptides (ViraFEST assay). Sequenced with the Oncomine TCR Beta short-read assay was DNA taken from cultured CD4+ T cells. MiXCR, applied by TCRdb to the PCR reads, yields one record per CDR3 protein. This sample has fewer than 25,000 distinct CDR3 sequences, with 49% found just once. No antigen has been identified for these receptors. The specimen sequenced was CD4+ T cells from blood, cultured in vitro. Receptor source: a human donor who had recovered from COVID-19.

CDR3 region: CASSFKSSGNTIYF. Here the CDR3 DNA reads TGTGCCAGCAGTTTCAAGAGCTCTGGAAACACCATATATTTT. The rearrangement uses TRBV12-3 or TRBV12-4 and TRBJ1-3, with D unclear. V was clipped by 3 bases and J by 0 bases, with 6 bases between them. This CDR3 is 14 amino acids long.

This clonotype was counted a few times. The rearrangement uses TRBV6-1 and TRBJ1-5; 9 positions match TRBD1. The germline V gene has CDR1 MNHNS and CDR2 SASEGT. V gave up 6 bases and J gave up 6 bases; unmatched junction bases: 9. The CDR3 loop spans 15 amino acids. The chain's CDR3 is CASRPGTGISQPQHF. DNA for the CDR3: TGTGCCAGCAGGCCCGGGACAGGGATAAGTCAGCCCCAGCATTTT.

The chain joins TRBV28 to TRBJ2-3, with TRBD2 identical over 13 bases. The germline CDR1 and CDR2 sequences are MDHEN and SYDVKM. This CDR3 region has 14 residues. The ends lost 7 bases at V and 11 bases at J; junction bases unmatched: 9. CDR3 nucleotides: TGTGCCAGCAACTTTGGACTAGCGGGAGTTGGGCAGTATTTT. Residues: CASNFGLAGVGQYF.

The CDR3 region has the DNA TGTGCCAGTAAGGAGGTTTCGGGGGCCGGTTACACTGAAGCTTTCTTT. The encoded protein is CASKEVSGAGYTEAFF. J is TRBJ1-1 and V is TRBV19; D possibly corresponds to TRBD1 (6 bases). The CDR3 has 16 residues. The V gene's germline CDR1 is LNHDA and CDR2 SQIVND (reference sequence). Trimming removed 7 bases at V and 3 bases at J, with 21 bases between.